The 17 T cell receptor beta chains below all came from one sample that was sequenced in a study of blood T cell repertoires in COVID-19. TCRdb keeps only in-frame clones here, not all; method: immunoSEQ multiplex PCR. The sample consists of some 90,000 clones, nearly 90% of them appearing once. The sequenced sample consisted of peripheral blood. The receptor source for this set is a woman older than 75 with active COVID-19.

The chain combines TRBV27 with TRBJ2-3; 10 bases match TRBD1. The ends lost 3 bases at V and 3 bases at J; junction bases unmatched: 12. Germline assignment: CDR1 MNHEY and CDR2 SMNVEV (reference sequence). This CDR3 is 18 amino acids long. CDR3 protein: CASSFRLFDRGLTDTQYF. The CDR3 coding sequence is TGTGCCAGCAGTTTCCGGCTCTTCGACAGGGGGCTGACAGATACGCAGTATTTT.

The rearrangement links TRBV5-4 to TRBJ2-7, with a tentative D call TRBD2 (6 bases). The V gene's germline CDR1 is SGHNT and CDR2 YYREEE (reference sequence). CDR3 length equals 14 residues. The V end lost 2 bases, the J end lost 3 bases, and 12 bases lay between the germline ends. CDR3 nucleotide sequence: TGTGCCAGCAGCTTTAGTAGCGGACTCTACGAGCAGTACTTC. Translating it yields CASSFSSGLYEQYF.

The gene calls are TRBV5-8 and TRBJ2-3; 7 bases line up with TRBD1. This CDR3 is 16 amino acids long. V trimming: 3 bases; J trimming: 6 bases; junction bases outside the gene matches: 13. Germline CDR1 SGHTS, CDR2 YDEGEE. Here the CDR3 reads CASSSTGQARRDTQYF. The CDR3 nucleotides are TGTGCCAGCAGCTCGACCGGACAGGCTAGGAGGGATACGCAGTATTTT.

This sequence joins TRBV12-5 and TRBJ2-1; 12 nucleotides align to TRBD2. The CDR3 consists of 18 residues. Germline CDR1 is LGHNT and CDR2 is FRNRAP. V was clipped by 2 bases and J by 2 bases; unmatched bases: 7. This CDR3 reads CASGLRLAGGYTYNEQFF. Written as DNA, the CDR3 is TGTGCTAGTGGTTTGCGGCTAGCGGGAGGGTATACCTACAATGAGCAGTTCTTC.

The chain carries TRBV5-1 and TRBJ2-7, with 10 bases that match TRBD1. Germline V gene sequence: CDR1 SGHRS, CDR2 YFSETQ. V was clipped by 3 bases and J by 2 bases; unmatched bases: 5. The CDR3 is made up of 15 amino acids. For the CDR3, the DNA is TGCGCCAGCAGCTCGCCGGGACAGGGGACCTACGAGCAGTACTTC. It encodes CASSSPGQGTYEQYF.

J is TRBJ1-4 and V is TRBV4-3, with 7 bases lining up with TRBD1. Germline V gene lookup returns CDR1 LGHNA and CDR2 YSLEER. V lost 3 bases and J lost 0; bases outside the gene matches: 7. The CDR3 runs 17 residues. CDR3 DNA: TGCGCCAGCAGCCAGTGGGGGACAGTAACAACTAATGAAAAACTGTTTTTT. Translating it yields CASSQWGTVTTNEKLFF.

The genes are TRBV11-3 and TRBJ2-1; 7 bases align to TRBD2. V trimming: 5 bases; J trimming: 2 bases; junction bases outside the gene matches: 9. Germline CDR1 is SGHNT and CDR2 is YENEEA. The CDR3 has 16 residues. The CDR3 coding sequence is TGTGCCAGCAGCATGACTAGCCCCACAGCCTACAATGAGCAGTTCTTC. Its translation is CASSMTSPTAYNEQFF.

The chain recombines TRBV9 with TRBJ2-2; 10 nucleotides agree with TRBD2. Germline assignment: CDR1 SGDLS and CDR2 YYNGEE. Losses at the gene ends were 3 bases for V and 3 bases for J; bases not matched to a gene: 2. The CDR3 is made up of 15 amino acids. DNA for the CDR3: TGTGCCAGCAGCGGGACTAGCGGCTACACCGGGGAGCTGTTTTTT. Translating it yields CASSGTSGYTGELFF.

The chain recombines TRBV4-3 with TRBJ2-2; 9 bases line up with TRBD2. The CDR3 sequence is 16 residues long. The trim removed 1 base at V and 1 base at J, leaving 1 base unmatched. Germline CDR1 LGHNA, CDR2 YSLEER. As DNA, the CDR3 is TGCGCCAGCAGCCAAGGGCGGGGGGGGAACACCGGGGAGCTGTTTTTT. Translating gives CASSQGRGGNTGELFF.

The J gene is TRBJ2-5, the V gene TRBV3-1 (or the pseudogene TRBV3-2); 10 positions match TRBD2. V shed 5 bases and J 4 bases; nucleotides not matched to a gene: 7. The CDR3 has 15 residues. Looked up from germline, CDR1 is LGHDT and CDR2 is YNNKEL (reference sequence). The CDR3 spells CASSYWTSGRETQYF. In DNA, the CDR3 is TGTGCCAGCAGCTACTGGACTAGCGGTAGAGAGACCCAGTACTTC.

The J gene is TRBJ2-5, the V gene TRBV19; 9 bases match TRBD1. Losses at the gene ends were 9 bases for V and 5 bases for J; bases not matched to a gene: 19. Germline lookup yields CDR1 LNHDA and CDR2 SQIVND (reference sequence). This CDR3 is 17 amino acids long. This CDR3 reads CASSLDTGGRGWETQYF. CDR3 sequence (DNA): TGTGCCAGCAGTCTTGACACAGGGGGCCGAGGTTGGGAGACCCAGTACTTC.

V usage is TRBV29-1 and J usage is TRBJ1-5; D remains ambiguous. Germline V gives CDR1 SQVTM, CDR2 ANQGSEA. The CDR3 spans 12 residues. With 5 bases removed from V and 3 bases from J, the gap between germline ends came to 8 bases. In nucleotides, the CDR3 is TGCAGCGTTAGGGAGGCCAATCAGCCCCAGCATTTT. It yields the protein CSVREANQPQHF.

V usage is TRBV9 and J usage is TRBJ2-1; 14 bases line up with TRBD2. The V and J ends lost 0 bases and 0 bases, in that order; junction bases with no gene match: 11. Germline CDR1 SGDLS, CDR2 YYNGEE. The CDR3 has 21 residues. The CDR3 is CASSVAPRTSGGTSSYNEQFF. The CDR3 region has the DNA TGTGCCAGCAGCGTAGCCCCTCGGACTAGCGGGGGGACGAGCTCCTACAATGAGCAGTTCTTC.

The J gene is TRBJ2-3, the V gene TRBV9; TRBD2 might be the D (5 bases). V was pared by 4 bases and J by 2 bases, with 17 bases between. Germline loops: CDR1 SGDLS, CDR2 YYNGEE. This CDR3 contains 16 residues. CDR3 sequence reads: CASSTRGSRLTDTQYF. The CDR3 DNA is TGTGCCAGCAGCACCCGAGGGAGCCGACTCACAGATACGCAGTATTTT. The full variable domain, its missing parts supplied by reference TRBV9 and TRBJ2-3, is DSGVTQTPKHLITATGQRVTLRCSPRSGDLSVYWYQQSLDQGLQFLIQYYNGEERAKGNILERFSAQQFPDLHSELNLSSLELGDSALYFCASSTRGSRLTDTQYFGPGTRLTVL.

V is TRBV29-1 and J is TRBJ1-1; D is undetermined. The V end lost 6 bases, the J end lost 2 bases, and 7 bases lay between the germline ends. From germline, CDR1 is SQVTM and CDR2 ANQGSEA. The CDR3 totals 11 residues. CDR3 in amino acids: CSVSGNTEAFF. Here the CDR3 DNA reads TGCAGCGTATCAGGAAACACTGAAGCTTTCTTT.

This clone was recorded once. This chain connects TRBV28 to TRBJ1-1; D is possibly TRBD1 (5 bases). V was trimmed by 3 bases and J by 4 bases, leaving 12 bases between them. The CDR3 totals 14 residues. The germline gives CDR1 MDHEN, CDR2 SYDVKM. The CDR3 loop reads CASSFSGGSTEAFF. The DNA of the CDR3 is TGTGCCAGCAGTTTCTCGGGGGGAAGCACTGAAGCTTTCTTT.

This clone has a single count. The chain combines TRBV18 with TRBJ2-2; 12 nucleotides line up with TRBD2. Losses at the gene ends were 6 bases for V and 4 bases for J; bases not matched to a gene: 9. CDR3 length equals 17 residues. Germline V gives CDR1 KGHSH, CDR2 LQKENI. The CDR3 DNA reads TGTGCCAGCTCGTCCCGCGGGACTAGCGGGCTCACCGGGGAGCTGTTTTTT. Its protein product is CASSSRGTSGLTGELFF.